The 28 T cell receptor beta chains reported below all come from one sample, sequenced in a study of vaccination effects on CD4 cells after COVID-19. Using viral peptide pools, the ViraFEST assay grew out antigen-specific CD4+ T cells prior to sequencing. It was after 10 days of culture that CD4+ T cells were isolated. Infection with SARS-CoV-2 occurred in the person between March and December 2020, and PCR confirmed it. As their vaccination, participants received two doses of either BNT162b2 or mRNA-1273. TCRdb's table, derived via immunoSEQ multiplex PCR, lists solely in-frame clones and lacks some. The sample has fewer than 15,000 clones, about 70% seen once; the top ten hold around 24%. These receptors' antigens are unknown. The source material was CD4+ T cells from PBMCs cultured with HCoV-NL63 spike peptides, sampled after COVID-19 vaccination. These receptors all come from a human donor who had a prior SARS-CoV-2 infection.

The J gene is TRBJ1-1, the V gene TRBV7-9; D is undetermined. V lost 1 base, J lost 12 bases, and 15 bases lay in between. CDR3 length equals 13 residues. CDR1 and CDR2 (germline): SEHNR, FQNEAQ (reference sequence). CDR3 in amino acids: CASSLEAGLAPFF. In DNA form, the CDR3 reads TGTGCCAGCAGCTTAGAAGCGGGCCTGGCCCCTTTCTTT.

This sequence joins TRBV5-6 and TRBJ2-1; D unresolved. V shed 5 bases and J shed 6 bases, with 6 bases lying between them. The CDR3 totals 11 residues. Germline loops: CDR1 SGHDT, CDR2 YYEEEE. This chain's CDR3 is CASRHSNEQFF. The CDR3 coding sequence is TGTGCCAGCAGACACAGCAATGAGCAGTTCTTC.

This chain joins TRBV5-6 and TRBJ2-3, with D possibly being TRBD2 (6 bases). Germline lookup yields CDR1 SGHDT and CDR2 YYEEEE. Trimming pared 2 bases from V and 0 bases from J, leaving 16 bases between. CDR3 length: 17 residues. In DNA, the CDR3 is TGTGCCAGCAGCTTTTGGGGGGTAGGCTCCAGCACAGATACGCAGTATTTT. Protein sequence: CASSFWGVGSSTDTQYF.

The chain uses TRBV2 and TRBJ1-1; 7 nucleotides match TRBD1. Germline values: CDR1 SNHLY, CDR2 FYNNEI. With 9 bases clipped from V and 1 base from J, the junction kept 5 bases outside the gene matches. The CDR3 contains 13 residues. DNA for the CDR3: TGTGCCAGTGCGGGACAGCCGAACACTGAAGCTTTCTTT. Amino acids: CASAGQPNTEAFF.

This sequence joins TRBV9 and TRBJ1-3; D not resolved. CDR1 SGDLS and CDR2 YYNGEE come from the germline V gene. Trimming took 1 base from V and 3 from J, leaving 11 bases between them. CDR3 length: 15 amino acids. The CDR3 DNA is TGTGCCAGCAGCGTATTATTGGGGAATGGAAACACCATATATTTT. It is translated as CASSVLLGNGNTIYF.

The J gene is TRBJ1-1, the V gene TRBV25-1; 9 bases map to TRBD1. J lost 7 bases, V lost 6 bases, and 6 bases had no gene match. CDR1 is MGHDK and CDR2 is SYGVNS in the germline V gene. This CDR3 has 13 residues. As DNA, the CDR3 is TGTGCCAGCAGCCCCAACAGGGGGCGTGAAGCTTTCTTT. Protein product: CASSPNRGREAFF.

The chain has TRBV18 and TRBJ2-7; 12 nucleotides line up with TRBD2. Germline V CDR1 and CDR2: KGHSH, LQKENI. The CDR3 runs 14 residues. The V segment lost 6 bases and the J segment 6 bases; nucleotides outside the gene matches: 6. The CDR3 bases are TGTGCCAGCTCCCCTAGCGGGGGGGCTTTCGAGCAGTACTTC. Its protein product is CASSPSGGAFEQYF.

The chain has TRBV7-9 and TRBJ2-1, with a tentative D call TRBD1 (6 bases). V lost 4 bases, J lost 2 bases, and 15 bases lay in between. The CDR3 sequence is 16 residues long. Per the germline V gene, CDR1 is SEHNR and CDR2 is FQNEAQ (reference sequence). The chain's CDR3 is CASSSRQAAAYNEQFF. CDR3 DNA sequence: TGTGCCAGCAGCTCCAGACAGGCTGCTGCCTACAATGAGCAGTTCTTC.

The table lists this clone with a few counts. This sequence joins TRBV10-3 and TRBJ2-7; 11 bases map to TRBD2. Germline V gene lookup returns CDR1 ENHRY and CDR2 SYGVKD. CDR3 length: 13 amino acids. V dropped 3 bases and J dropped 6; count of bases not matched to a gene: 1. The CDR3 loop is CAISEGLAGEQYF. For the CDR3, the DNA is TGTGCCATCAGTGAAGGACTAGCGGGCGAGCAGTACTTC.

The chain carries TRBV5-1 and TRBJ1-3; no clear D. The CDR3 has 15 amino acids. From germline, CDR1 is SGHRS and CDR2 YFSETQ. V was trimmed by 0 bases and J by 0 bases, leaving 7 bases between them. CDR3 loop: CASSLDGLSGNTIYF. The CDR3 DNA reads TGCGCCAGCAGCTTGGACGGACTCTCTGGAAACACCATATATTTT. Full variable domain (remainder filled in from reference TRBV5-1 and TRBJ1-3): KAGVTQTPRYLIKTRGQQVTLSCSPISGHRSVSWYQQTPGQGLQFLFEYFSETQRNKGNFPGRFSGRQFSNSRSEMNVSTLELGDSALYLCASSLDGLSGNTIYFGEGSWLTVV.

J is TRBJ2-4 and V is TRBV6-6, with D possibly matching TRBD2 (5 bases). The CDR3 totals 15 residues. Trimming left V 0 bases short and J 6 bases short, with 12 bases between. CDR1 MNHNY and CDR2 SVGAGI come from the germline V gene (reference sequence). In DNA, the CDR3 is TGTGCCAGCAGTTACTCGCAGGCCGCGGGAAACATTCAGTACTTC. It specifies CASSYSQAAGNIQYF.

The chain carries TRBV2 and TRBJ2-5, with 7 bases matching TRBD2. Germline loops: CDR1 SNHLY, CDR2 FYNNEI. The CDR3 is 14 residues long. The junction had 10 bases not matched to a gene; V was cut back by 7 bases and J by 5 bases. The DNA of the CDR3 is TGTGCCAGCAAGGTGGGGAGGGGCCAGGAGACCCAGTACTTC. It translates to CASKVGRGQETQYF.

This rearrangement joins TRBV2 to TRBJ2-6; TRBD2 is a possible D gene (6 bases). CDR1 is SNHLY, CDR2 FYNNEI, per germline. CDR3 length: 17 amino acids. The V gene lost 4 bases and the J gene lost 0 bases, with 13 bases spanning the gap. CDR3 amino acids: CASSVGGLSSGANVLTF. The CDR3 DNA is TGTGCCAGCAGTGTCGGGGGACTGAGCTCTGGGGCCAACGTCCTGACTTTC.

The CDR3 is CASSSTSGDQETQYF. The CDR3 DNA reads TGCGCCAGCAGCTCGACTAGCGGGGACCAAGAGACCCAGTACTTC. This chain uses TRBV5-1 with TRBJ2-5; 11 bases match TRBD2. The V gene end was trimmed by 3 bases and the J gene end by 0 bases; junction bases not matched to a gene: 1. The CDR3 runs 15 residues. Germline CDR1 is SGHRS and CDR2 is YFSETQ.

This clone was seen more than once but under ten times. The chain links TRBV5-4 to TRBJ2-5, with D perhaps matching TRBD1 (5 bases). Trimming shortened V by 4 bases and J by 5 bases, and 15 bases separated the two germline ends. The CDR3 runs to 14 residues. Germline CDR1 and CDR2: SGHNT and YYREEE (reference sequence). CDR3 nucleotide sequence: TGTGCCAGCAGCGACAATCGAAAGGGGGAGACCCAGTACTTC. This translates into CASSDNRKGETQYF.

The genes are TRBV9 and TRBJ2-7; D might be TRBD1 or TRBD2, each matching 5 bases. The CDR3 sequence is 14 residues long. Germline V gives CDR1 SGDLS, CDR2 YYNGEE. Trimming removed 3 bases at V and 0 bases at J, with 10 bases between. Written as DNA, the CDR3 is TGTGCCAGCAGCGCACTAGGGACCTCCTACGAGCAGTACTTC. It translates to CASSALGTSYEQYF.

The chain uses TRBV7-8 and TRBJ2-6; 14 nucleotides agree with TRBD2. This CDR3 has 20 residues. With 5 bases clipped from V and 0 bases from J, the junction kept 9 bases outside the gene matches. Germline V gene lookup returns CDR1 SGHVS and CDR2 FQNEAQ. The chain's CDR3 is CASSGRLGLAGDSGANVLTF. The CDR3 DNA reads TGTGCCAGCAGCGGACGACTGGGACTAGCGGGAGACTCTGGGGCCAACGTCCTGACTTTC.

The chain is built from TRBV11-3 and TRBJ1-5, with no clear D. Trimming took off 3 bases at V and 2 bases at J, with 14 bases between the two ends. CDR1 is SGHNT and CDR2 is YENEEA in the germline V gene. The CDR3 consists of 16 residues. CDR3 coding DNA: TGTGCCAGCAGCTTTGATCGGAGGAAGGGCAATCAGCCCCAGCATTTT. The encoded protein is CASSFDRRKGNQPQHF.

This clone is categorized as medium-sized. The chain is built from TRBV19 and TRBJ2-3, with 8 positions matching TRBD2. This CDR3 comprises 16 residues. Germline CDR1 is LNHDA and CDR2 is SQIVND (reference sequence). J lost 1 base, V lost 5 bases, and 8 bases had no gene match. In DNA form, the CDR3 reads TGTGCCAGTAGTGTTTATAGCGGGACCCGCACAGATACGCAGTATTTT. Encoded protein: CASSVYSGTRTDTQYF.

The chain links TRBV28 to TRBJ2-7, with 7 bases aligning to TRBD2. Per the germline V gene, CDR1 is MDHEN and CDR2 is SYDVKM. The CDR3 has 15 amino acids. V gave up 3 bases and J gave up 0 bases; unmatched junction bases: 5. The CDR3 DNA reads TGTGCCAGCAGTTTCGGGGGGTTATTCTCCTACGAGCAGTACTTC. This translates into CASSFGGLFSYEQYF.

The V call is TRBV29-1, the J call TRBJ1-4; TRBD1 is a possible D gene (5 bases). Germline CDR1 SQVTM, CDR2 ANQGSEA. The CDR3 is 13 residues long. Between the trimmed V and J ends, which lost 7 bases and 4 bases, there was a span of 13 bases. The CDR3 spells CSATGTDNEKLFF. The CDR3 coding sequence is TGCAGCGCCACCGGGACCGATAATGAAAAACTGTTTTTT. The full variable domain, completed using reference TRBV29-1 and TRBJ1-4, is SAVISQKPSRDICQRGTSLTIQCQVDSQVTMMFWYRQQPGQSLTLIATANQGSEATYESGFVIDKFPISRPNLTFSTLTVSNMSPEDSSIYLCSATGTDNEKLFFGSGTQLSVL.

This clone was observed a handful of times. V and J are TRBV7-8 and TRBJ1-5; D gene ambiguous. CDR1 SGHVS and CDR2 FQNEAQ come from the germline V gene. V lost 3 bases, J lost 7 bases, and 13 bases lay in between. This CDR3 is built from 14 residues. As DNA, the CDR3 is TGTGCCAGCAGCTTGCAGCGCGCTAAACAGCCCCAGCATTTT. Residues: CASSLQRAKQPQHF.

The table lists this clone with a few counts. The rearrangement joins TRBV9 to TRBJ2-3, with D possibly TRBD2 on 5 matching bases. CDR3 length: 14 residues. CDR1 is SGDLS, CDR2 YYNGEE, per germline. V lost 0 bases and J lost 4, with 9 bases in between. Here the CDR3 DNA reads TGTGCCAGCAGCGTAGGTGGGAGCTCAGATACGCAGTATTTT. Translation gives CASSVGGSSDTQYF.

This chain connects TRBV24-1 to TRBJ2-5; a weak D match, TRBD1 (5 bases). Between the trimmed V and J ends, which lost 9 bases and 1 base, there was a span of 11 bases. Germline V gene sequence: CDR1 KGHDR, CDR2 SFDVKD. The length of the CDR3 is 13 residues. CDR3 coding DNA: TGTGCCACCCGAGACAGCCGCCAAGAGACCCAGTACTTC. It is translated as CATRDSRQETQYF.

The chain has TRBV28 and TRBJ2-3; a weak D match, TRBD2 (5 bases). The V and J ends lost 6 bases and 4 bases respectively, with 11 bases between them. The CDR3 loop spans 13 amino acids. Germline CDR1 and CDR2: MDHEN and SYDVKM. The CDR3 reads CASSLATPDTQYF. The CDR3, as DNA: TGTGCCAGCAGCCTAGCCACGCCAGATACGCAGTATTTT.

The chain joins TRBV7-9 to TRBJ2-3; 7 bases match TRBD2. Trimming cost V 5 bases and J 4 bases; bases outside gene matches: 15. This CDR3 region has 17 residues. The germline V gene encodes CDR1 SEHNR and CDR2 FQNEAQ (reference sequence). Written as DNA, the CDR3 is TGTGCCAGCAGCCAAAAGACGGGGAGGGGCTCCGCAGATACGCAGTATTTT. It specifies CASSQKTGRGSADTQYF.

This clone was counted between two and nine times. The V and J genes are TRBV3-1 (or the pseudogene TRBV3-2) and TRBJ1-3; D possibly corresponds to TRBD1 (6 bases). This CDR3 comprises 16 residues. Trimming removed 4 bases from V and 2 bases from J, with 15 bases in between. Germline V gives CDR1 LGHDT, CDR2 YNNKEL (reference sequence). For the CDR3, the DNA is TGTGCCAGCAGCCCTCAATCGACAGGTGCTGGAAACACCATATATTTT. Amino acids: CASSPQSTGAGNTIYF.

Here the CDR3 reads CSVDRGRGVGYNEQFF. The CDR3 nucleotides are TGCAGCGTTGATCGGGGACGAGGGGTGGGCTACAATGAGCAGTTCTTC. The chain uses TRBV29-1 and TRBJ2-1, with D perhaps TRBD1 or TRBD2 (5 bases each). CDR1 SQVTM and CDR2 ANQGSEA come from the germline V gene. The ends were cut back, 3 bases at V and 3 bases at J, with 18 bases in the middle. This CDR3 region has 16 residues.